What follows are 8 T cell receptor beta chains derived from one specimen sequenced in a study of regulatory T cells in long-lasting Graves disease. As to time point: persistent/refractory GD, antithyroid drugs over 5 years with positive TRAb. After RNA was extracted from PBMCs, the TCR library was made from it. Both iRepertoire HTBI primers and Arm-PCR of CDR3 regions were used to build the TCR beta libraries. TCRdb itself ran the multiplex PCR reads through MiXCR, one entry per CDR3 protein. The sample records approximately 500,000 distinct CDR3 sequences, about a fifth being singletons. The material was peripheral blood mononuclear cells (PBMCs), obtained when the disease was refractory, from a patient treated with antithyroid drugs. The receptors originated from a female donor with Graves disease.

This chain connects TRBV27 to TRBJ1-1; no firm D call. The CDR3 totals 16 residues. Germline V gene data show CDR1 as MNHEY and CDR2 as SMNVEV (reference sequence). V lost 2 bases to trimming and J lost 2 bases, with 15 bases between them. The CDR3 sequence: CASSLVTPWGNTEAFF. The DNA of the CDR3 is TGTGCCAGCAGTTTAGTGACCCCTTGGGGAAACACTGAAGCTTTCTTT.

For the CDR3, the DNA is TGCGCCAGCAGCCAAGTTGGGTTAGGATCCTACGAGCAGTACTTC. Its translation: CASSQVGLGSYEQYF. The rearrangement uses TRBV4-1 and TRBJ2-7; D is uncertain. V was shortened by 1 base and J by 1 base, with 11 bases between the two germline ends. Per germline, CDR1 MGHRA and CDR2 YSYEKL. The CDR3 sequence is 15 residues long.

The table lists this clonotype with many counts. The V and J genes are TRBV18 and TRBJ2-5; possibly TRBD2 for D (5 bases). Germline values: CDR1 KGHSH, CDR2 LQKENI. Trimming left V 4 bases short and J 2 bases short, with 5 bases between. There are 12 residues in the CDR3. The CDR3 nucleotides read TGTGCCAGCTCACGGGAGCAAGAGACCCAGTACTTC. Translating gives CASSREQETQYF.

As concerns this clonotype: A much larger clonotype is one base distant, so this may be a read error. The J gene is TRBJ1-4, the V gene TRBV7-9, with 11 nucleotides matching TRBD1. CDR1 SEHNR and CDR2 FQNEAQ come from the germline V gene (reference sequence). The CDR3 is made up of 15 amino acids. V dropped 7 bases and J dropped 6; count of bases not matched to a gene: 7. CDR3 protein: CASNFRTGGDEKLFF. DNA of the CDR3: TGTGCCAGCAACTTCCGGACAGGGGGCGATGAAAAACTGTTTTTT.

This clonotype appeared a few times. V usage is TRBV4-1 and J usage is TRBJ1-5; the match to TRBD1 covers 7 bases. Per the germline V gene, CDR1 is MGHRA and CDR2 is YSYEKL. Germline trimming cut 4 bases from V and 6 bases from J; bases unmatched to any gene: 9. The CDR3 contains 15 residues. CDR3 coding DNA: TGCGCCAGCAGCCTATTACAGGGGCTTGGTCAGCCCCAGCATTTT. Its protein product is CASSLLQGLGQPQHF.

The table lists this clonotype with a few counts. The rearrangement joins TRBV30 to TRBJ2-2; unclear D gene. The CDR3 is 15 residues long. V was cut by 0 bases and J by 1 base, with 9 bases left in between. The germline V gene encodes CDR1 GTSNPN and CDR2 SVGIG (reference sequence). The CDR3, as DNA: TGTGCCTGGAGTGTACAAGCAGGGAACACCGGGGAGCTGTTTTTT. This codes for CAWSVQAGNTGELFF.

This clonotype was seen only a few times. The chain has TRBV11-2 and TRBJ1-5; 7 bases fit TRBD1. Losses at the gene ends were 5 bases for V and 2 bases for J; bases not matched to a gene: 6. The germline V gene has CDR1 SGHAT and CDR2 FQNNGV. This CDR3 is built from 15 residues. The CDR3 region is CASSHRQGRNQPQHF. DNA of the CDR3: TGTGCCAGCAGCCATAGACAGGGCCGCAATCAGCCCCAGCATTTT.

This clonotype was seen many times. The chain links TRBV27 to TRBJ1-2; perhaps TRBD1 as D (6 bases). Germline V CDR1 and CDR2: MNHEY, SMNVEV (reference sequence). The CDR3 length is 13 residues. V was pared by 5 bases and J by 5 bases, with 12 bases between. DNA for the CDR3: TGTGCCAGCAGTCTCGACAGGACGTATGGCTACACCTTC. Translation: CASSLDRTYGYTF.